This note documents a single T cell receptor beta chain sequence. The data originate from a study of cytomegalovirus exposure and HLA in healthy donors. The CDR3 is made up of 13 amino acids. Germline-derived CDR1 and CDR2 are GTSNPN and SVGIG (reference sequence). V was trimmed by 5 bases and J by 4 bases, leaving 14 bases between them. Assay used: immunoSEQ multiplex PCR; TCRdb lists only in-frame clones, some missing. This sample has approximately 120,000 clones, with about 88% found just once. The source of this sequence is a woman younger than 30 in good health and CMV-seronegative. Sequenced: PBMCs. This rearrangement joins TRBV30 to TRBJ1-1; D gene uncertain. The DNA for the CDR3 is TGTGCCTGGGCGACGGAAGGAGGCACTGAAGCTTTCTTT. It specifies CAWATEGGTEAFF.